This T cell receptor (beta chain) was captured by sequencing in a study of cytomegalovirus exposure and HLA in healthy donors. Healthy people donating bone marrow made up the donors. It was with 60 Vbeta and 13 Jbeta primers that the PCR ran. Only in-frame clones appear in the TCRdb table, and some are missing; sequencing was by immunoSEQ multiplex PCR. The sample lists about 140,000 clones, approximately 84% seen once, with 1.4% to 1.5% in the top ten. This TCR came from a man between 25 and 39 years old in good health and CMV-seropositive. The material sequenced was PBMCs.

CDR3: CASSLLATEQYF. The CDR3 region has the DNA TGTGCCAGCAGTTTACTAGCGACCGAGCAGTACTTC. The genes are TRBV28 and TRBJ2-7, with TRBD2 as a possible D gene (6 bases). The CDR3 totals 12 residues. With 2 bases removed from V and 6 bases from J, the gap between germline ends came to 8 bases. Germline CDR1 MDHEN, CDR2 SYDVKM.